A single sample gave rise to the 13 T cell receptor beta chains below, sequenced in a study of T cells in Graves' hyperthyroidism and ophthalmopathy. From RNA transcripts, TCR beta CDR3 regions were amplified. During a first-round RT-PCR of the TCR CDR3, the HTBI primer set was used. TCRdb recomputed calls from the multiplex PCR reads with MiXCR, one row per CDR3 protein. The table includes a few hundred thousand distinct CDR3 sequences, 16% detected once. The material sequenced was blood. These TCRs come from a woman in her thirties or forties with Graves' ophthalmopathy.

The rearrangement joins TRBV12-3 or TRBV12-4 to TRBJ1-5, with D hard to call. This CDR3 is built from 15 residues. V gave up 4 bases and J gave up 2 bases, with 12 bases separating them. The CDR3 coding sequence is TGTGCCAGCAGTTCGTGGGGAAGGGGCAATCAGCCCCAGCATTTT. Translated: CASSSWGRGNQPQHF.

The rearrangement joins TRBV28 to TRBJ2-6, with TRBD1 identical over 9 bases. CDR1 is MDHEN and CDR2 is SYDVKM in the germline V gene. The CDR3 extends over 18 amino acids. J lost 4 bases, V lost 4 bases, and 11 bases had no gene match. The CDR3 region is CASSYHRGRFQGANVLTF. Written as DNA, the CDR3 is TGTGCCAGCAGTTATCACAGGGGGCGTTTTCAGGGGGCCAACGTCCTGACTTTC. Using reference TRBV28 and TRBJ2-6 for the parts outside the CDR3, the full variable domain is DVKVTQSSRYLVKRTGEKVFLECVQDMDHENMFWYRQDPGLGLRLIYFSYDVKMKEKGDIPEGYSVSREKKERFSLILESASTNQTSMYLCASSYHRGRFQGANVLTFGAGSRLTVL.

The J gene is TRBJ2-1, the V gene TRBV20-1; 11 bases are shared with TRBD2. From germline, CDR1 is DFQATT and CDR2 SNEGSKA (reference sequence). The CDR3 covers 15 residues. V lost 2 bases and J lost 6; bases outside the gene matches: 6. The chain's CDR3 is CSARPGLAEPNEQFF. The DNA of the CDR3 is TGCAGTGCTAGACCGGGACTAGCGGAGCCCAATGAGCAGTTCTTC.

This clonotype was counted ten times or more. CDR3 sequence reads: CSARADGFWGYTF. The CDR3 DNA reads TGCAGTGCTAGAGCGGACGGCTTCTGGGGCTACACCTTC. The V and J genes are TRBV20-1 and TRBJ1-2; D gene uncertain. This CDR3 has 13 amino acids. Deletions cut 1 base from V and 8 bases from J, with 14 bases between. Germline V gene data show CDR1 as DFQATT and CDR2 as SNEGSKA (reference sequence).

The chain links TRBV5-4 to TRBJ1-6; D not certain. This CDR3 is built from 16 residues. Trimming left V 0 bases short and J 5 bases short, with 12 bases between. Germline values: CDR1 SGHNT, CDR2 YYREEE (reference sequence). The CDR3 DNA reads TGTGCCAGCAGCTTGGATTTAGTGCAGAATAATTCACCCCTCCACTTT. The encoded protein is CASSLDLVQNNSPLHF.

V and J are TRBV5-8 and TRBJ1-3, with D possibly being TRBD1 (6 bases). Germline CDR1 and CDR2: SGHTS and YDEGEE. This CDR3 is built from 15 residues. V lost 4 bases and J 4 bases, leaving 15 bases between the germline ends. CDR3 region: CASSMRGSPGNTIYF. CDR3 nucleotides: TGTGCCAGCAGCATGAGGGGGTCCCCCGGAAACACCATATATTTT.

V and J are TRBV20-1 and TRBJ1-1; D gene uncertain. V lost 3 bases, J lost 5 bases, and 10 bases lay in between. The germline V gene encodes CDR1 DFQATT and CDR2 SNEGSKA (reference sequence). The CDR3 has 12 amino acids. CDR3 DNA sequence: TGCAGTGCTAGGGGGAGTCGGACTGAAGCTTTCTTT. Its protein product is CSARGSRTEAFF.

The genes are TRBV24-1 and TRBJ1-1; D is unresolved. This CDR3 has 15 residues. The V end was cut by 6 bases, the J end by 5 bases, with 18 bases between. The germline V gene has CDR1 KGHDR and CDR2 SFDVKD. This chain's CDR3 is CATSFGPLASTEAFF. CDR3 coding DNA: TGTGCCACCAGTTTTGGACCGCTTGCTTCAACTGAAGCTTTCTTT.

This clonotype was recorded many times. The chain joins TRBV28 to TRBJ2-5; D may be TRBD1 (7 bases). The CDR3 is made up of 15 amino acids. V lost 7 bases to trimming and J lost 0 bases, with 15 bases between them. CDR1 is MDHEN and CDR2 is SYDVKM in the germline V gene. CDR3 loop: CASTAAGGYQETQYF. The DNA of the CDR3 is TGTGCCAGCACCGCGGCAGGGGGGTACCAAGAGACCCAGTACTTC.

V usage is TRBV28 and J usage is TRBJ1-4; 8 nucleotides align to TRBD1. The CDR3 runs 13 residues. Per the germline V gene, CDR1 is MDHEN and CDR2 is SYDVKM. The trim removed 6 bases at V and 7 bases at J, leaving 4 bases unmatched. The CDR3 reads CASRMDRVEKLFF. CDR3 nucleotide sequence: TGTGCCAGCAGGATGGACAGGGTTGAAAAACTGTTTTTT.

In its sample, this clonotype was seen a few times. This chain uses TRBV6-2 or TRBV6-3 with TRBJ1-3; a possible D gene is TRBD1 (5 bases). Germline lookup yields CDR1 MNHEY and CDR2 SVGEGT. The CDR3 extends over 15 amino acids. The V gene lost 6 bases and the J gene lost 0 bases, with 12 bases spanning the gap. The CDR3 region is CASSGGTASGNTIYF. The CDR3 nucleotides are TGTGCCAGCAGCGGAGGGACGGCCTCTGGAAACACCATATATTTT.

The V and J genes are TRBV28 and TRBJ2-7; D gene unclear. Trimming removed 3 bases at V and 1 base at J, with 19 bases between. This CDR3 comprises 17 residues. Germline CDR1 is MDHEN and CDR2 is SYDVKM. CDR3 amino acids: CASSFTWLLGTSYEQYF. CDR3 coding DNA: TGTGCCAGCAGTTTTACGTGGCTGCTCGGAACTTCCTACGAGCAGTACTTC.

This clonotype was counted ten times or more. One junction end disagrees with the germline gene, perhaps due to a read error. The genes are TRBV5-1 and TRBJ2-3; D is undetermined. CDR1 SGHRS and CDR2 YFSETQ come from the germline V gene. The CDR3 is 13 amino acids. The CDR3 DNA is TGTGCCAGCAGTTTGGGTCGCGGAGATACGCAGTATTTT. It yields the protein CASSLGRGDTQYF.